This passage covers 10 T cell receptor beta chains from one sample sequenced in a study of response to subunit inactivated influenza vaccine (dated by TCRdb to 2017 to 2018). In light of the paper, this sample's time point label describes: around 47 days after influenza vaccine administration. The receptor library was made with RT-PCR. The run used an Illumina HiSeq 2500. TCRdb reran the public reads through fastp at Q25 and MiXCR, keeping productive beta chains. All rows with the same CDR3 protein become a single entry with the most common DNA and genes. The sample table contains around 150,000 distinct CDR3 sequences; only one count was recorded for roughly a tenth of them. The biggest ten clones account for around an eighth of the sample. The sequencing used non-naive T cells sorted from PBMCs, collected about 6 weeks after vaccination. The sample's cell subset or site, from its label and the paper: memory T cell fraction. These receptors all stem from a man in his forties or fifties who received an inactivated influenza vaccine. Donor details come from another sample of the same person, matched by shared clones.

This clonotype was recorded many times. The rearrangement uses TRBV29-1 and TRBJ2-3; TRBD2 matches at 9 bases. CDR1 and CDR2 (germline): SQVTM, ANQGSEA. V shed 3 bases, J shed 4 bases, and the junction held 5 bases outside the gene matches. This CDR3 region has 14 residues. This CDR3 reads CSVDSSGRSDTQYF. As DNA, the CDR3 is TGCAGCGTTGATTCCAGCGGGAGGTCAGATACGCAGTATTTT.

The J gene is TRBJ1-2, the V gene TRBV6-5; D is perhaps TRBD1 (5 bases). V was cut by 0 bases and J by 6 bases, with 14 bases left in between. The CDR3 covers 15 residues. Germline V lookup: CDR1 MNHEY, CDR2 SVGAGI. The CDR3, as DNA: TGTGCCAGCAGTTACTCGAGTAGGGGAAGTAATGGCTACACCTTC. Its protein product is CASSYSSRGSNGYTF.

This clonotype was observed at least ten times. This sequence joins TRBV4-1 and TRBJ2-7; 8 bases are a match to TRBD1. The CDR3 length is 16 residues. Germline trimming cut 0 bases from V and 3 bases from J; bases unmatched to any gene: 7. Germline values: CDR1 MGHRA, CDR2 YSYEKL. The CDR3 DNA sequence: TGCGCCAGCAGCCAAGATCAGGTAGGACAGGGCTACGAGCAGTACTTC. It codes for CASSQDQVGQGYEQYF.

At least ten counts were recorded for this clonotype. The chain joins TRBV12-3 or TRBV12-4 to TRBJ1-4; TRBD1 agrees at 7 bases. The V segment lost 5 bases and the J segment 8 bases; nucleotides outside the gene matches: 8. This CDR3 is 14 amino acids long. In nucleotides, the CDR3 is TGTGCCAGCAGTCCGCTAGGGGGCCGAGAAAAACTGTTTTTT. Translation gives CASSPLGGREKLFF.

This clonotype was observed a few times. The V call is TRBV12-3 or TRBV12-4, the J call TRBJ2-1; tentatively, D is TRBD1 (6 bases). The CDR3 has 12 residues. Between the trimmed V and J ends, which lost 4 bases and 12 bases, there was a span of 13 bases. CDR3 DNA: TGTGCCAGCAGTTACGGACAGTCGGCGCAGTTCTTC. This sequence encodes CASSYGQSAQFF.

The rearrangement links TRBV6-1 to TRBJ1-2; tentatively, D is TRBD1 (5 bases). The CDR3 has 12 residues. V was clipped by 3 bases and J by 8 bases, with 10 bases between them. The germline V gene has CDR1 MNHNS and CDR2 SASEGT. The CDR3: CASSDREGGYTF. For the CDR3, the DNA is TGTGCCAGCAGTGACCGGGAGGGGGGCTACACCTTC.

The V call is TRBV20-1, the J call TRBJ2-1; 7 bases are shared with TRBD1. Trimming removed 6 bases from V and 7 bases from J; junction bases left unmatched: 12. Germline CDR1 is DFQATT and CDR2 is SNEGSKA (reference sequence). The CDR3 covers 14 residues. CDR3 in DNA: TGCAGTGCAGAAGACAGGGTTCAATGGAATGAGCAGTTCTTC. The encoded protein is CSAEDRVQWNEQFF.

This clonotype was recorded a few times. J is TRBJ2-3 and V is TRBV10-3; tentative D call: TRBD2 (7 bases). With 3 bases removed from V and 5 bases from J, the gap between germline ends came to 15 bases. The germline V gene has CDR1 ENHRY and CDR2 SYGVKD. The CDR3 consists of 15 residues. The CDR3 DNA reads TGTGCCATCAGTGACCGGGGGGCCGTAGGAGATACGCAGTATTTT. This sequence encodes CAISDRGAVGDTQYF.

This clonotype was seen repeatedly, ten times or more. V gene TRBV5-1 combines with J gene TRBJ2-5; D could derive from TRBD1 or TRBD2 (6 bases each). The germline V gene has CDR1 SGHRS and CDR2 YFSETQ. The CDR3 loop spans 14 amino acids. The germline V and J ends were trimmed by 4 bases and 0 bases, with 10 bases remaining between them. DNA of the CDR3: TGCGCCAGCAGCCCGCGGGACAACCAAGAGACCCAGTACTTC. Protein sequence: CASSPRDNQETQYF.

Ten or more counts support this clonotype. V gene TRBV28 combines with J gene TRBJ1-5; possibly TRBD1 for D (5 bases). The CDR3 is 16 residues long. The V gene's germline CDR1 is MDHEN and CDR2 SYDVKM. Trimming took 7 bases from V and 4 from J, leaving 20 bases between them. The DNA of the CDR3 is TGTGCCAGCATTCGGCAGGGCGGATTAGGAAATCAGCCCCAGCATTTT. It codes for CASIRQGGLGNQPQHF.